This TCR beta chain originates from a study of patients and donors after allogeneic stem cell transplantation. The ends were cut back, 3 bases at V and 2 bases at J, with 8 bases in the middle. Germline values: CDR1 LGHNA, CDR2 YNFKEQ. The CDR3 loop spans 14 amino acids. TCRdb ran MiXCR on the RT-PCR reads and lists one entry per CDR3 protein. The sample consists of under 200,000 distinct CDR3 sequences, around 28% of them appearing once. Sequencing was performed on blood, either unsorted or a sorted T cell fraction (not recorded which). The gene calls are TRBV4-2 and TRBJ2-1, with D perhaps assigned TRBD1 or TRBD2 (5 bases each). The sequence was collected from a human donor who was either an allogeneic HSCT recipient or a stem cell or donor lymphocyte infusion donor (not recorded which). It is not recorded whose cells these are; they may come from a transplant donor. The CDR3 nucleotides read TGTGCCAGCAGCCAGGGACGCCCCTACAATGAGCAGTTCTTC. Translated, it gives CASSQGRPYNEQFF.